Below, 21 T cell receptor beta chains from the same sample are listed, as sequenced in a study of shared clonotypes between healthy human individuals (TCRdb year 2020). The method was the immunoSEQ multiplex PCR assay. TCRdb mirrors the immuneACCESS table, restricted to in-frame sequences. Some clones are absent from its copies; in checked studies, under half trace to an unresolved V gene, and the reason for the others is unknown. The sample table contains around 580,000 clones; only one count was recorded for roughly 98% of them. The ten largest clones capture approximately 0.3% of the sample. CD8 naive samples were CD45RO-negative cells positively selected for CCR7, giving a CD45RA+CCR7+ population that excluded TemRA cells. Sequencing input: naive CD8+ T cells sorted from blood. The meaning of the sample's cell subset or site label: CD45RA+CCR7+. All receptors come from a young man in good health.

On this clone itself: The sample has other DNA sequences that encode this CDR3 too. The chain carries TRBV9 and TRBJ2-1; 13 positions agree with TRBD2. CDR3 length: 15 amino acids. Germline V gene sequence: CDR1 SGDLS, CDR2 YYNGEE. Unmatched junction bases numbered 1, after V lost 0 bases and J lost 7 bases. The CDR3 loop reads CASSVGLAGGNEQFF. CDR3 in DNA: TGTGCCAGCAGCGTAGGACTAGCGGGAGGAAATGAGCAGTTCTTC.

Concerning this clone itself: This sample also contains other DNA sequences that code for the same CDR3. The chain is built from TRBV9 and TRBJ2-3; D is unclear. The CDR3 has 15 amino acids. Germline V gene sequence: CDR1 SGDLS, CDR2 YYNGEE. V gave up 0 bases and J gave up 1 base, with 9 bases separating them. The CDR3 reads CASSVEGSGTDTQYF. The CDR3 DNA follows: TGTGCCAGCAGCGTAGAGGGCAGTGGCACAGATACGCAGTATTTT.

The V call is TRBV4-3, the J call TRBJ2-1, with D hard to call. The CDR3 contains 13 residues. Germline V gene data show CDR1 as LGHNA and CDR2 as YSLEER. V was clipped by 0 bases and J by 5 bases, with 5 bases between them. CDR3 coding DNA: TGCGCCAGCAGCCAAGAGGCGGACAATGAGCAGTTCTTC. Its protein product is CASSQEADNEQFF.

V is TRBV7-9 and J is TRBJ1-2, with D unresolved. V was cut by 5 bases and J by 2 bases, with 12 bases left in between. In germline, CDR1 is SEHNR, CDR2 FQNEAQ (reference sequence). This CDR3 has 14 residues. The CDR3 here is CASSHTGANYGYTF. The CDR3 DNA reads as TGTGCCAGCAGCCACACTGGAGCAAACTATGGCTACACCTTC.

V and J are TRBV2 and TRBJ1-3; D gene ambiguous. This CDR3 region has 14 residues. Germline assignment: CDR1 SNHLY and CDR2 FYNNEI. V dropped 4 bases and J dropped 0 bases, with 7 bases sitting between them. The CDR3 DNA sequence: TGTGCCAGCAGTGTAAGAGCCTCTGGAAACACCATATATTTT. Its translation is CASSVRASGNTIYF.

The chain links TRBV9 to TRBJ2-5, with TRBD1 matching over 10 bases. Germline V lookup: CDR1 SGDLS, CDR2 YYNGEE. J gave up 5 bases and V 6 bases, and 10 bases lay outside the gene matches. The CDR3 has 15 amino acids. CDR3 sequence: CASTKTGGLGETQYF. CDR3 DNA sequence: TGTGCCAGCACGAAGACAGGGGGCCTTGGGGAGACCCAGTACTTC. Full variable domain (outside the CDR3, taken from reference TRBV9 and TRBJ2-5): DSGVTQTPKHLITATGQRVTLRCSPRSGDLSVYWYQQSLDQGLQFLIQYYNGEERAKGNILERFSAQQFPDLHSELNLSSLELGDSALYFCASTKTGGLGETQYFGPGTRLLVL.

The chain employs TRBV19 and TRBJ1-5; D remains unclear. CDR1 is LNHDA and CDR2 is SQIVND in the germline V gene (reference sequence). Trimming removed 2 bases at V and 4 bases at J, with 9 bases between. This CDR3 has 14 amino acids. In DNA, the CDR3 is TGTGCCAGTAGTATACTGACGCAGAATCAGCCCCAGCATTTT. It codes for CASSILTQNQPQHF.

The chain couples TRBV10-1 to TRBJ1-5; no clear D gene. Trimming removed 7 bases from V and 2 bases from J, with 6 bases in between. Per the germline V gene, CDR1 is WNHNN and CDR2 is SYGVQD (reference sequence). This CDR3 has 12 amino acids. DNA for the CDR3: TGCGCCAGCATCAGGTGCAATCAGCCCCAGCATTTT. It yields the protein CASIRCNQPQHF.

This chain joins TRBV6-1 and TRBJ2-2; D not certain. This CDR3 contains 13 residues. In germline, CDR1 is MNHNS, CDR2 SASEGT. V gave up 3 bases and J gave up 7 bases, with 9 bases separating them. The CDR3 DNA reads TGTGCCAGCAGTGACTTAGGAAGCGGGGAGCTGTTTTTT. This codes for CASSDLGSGELFF.

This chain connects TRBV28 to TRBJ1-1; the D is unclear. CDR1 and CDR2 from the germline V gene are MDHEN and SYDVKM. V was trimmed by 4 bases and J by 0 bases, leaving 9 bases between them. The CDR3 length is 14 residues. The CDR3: CASSWPALNTEAFF. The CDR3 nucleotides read TGTGCCAGCAGTTGGCCAGCTCTGAACACTGAAGCTTTCTTT. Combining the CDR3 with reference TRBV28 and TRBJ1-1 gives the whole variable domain DVKVTQSSRYLVKRTGEKVFLECVQDMDHENMFWYRQDPGLGLRLIYFSYDVKMKEKGDIPEGYSVSREKKERFSLILESASTNQTSMYLCASSWPALNTEAFFGQGTRLTVV.

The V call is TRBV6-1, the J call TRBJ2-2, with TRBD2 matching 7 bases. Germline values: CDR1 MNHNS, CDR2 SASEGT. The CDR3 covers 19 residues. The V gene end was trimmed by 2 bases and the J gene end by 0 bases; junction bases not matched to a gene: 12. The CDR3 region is CASSERDYTRYTNTGELFF. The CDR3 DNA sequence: TGTGCCAGCAGTGAAAGGGACTATACACGATACACGAACACCGGGGAGCTGTTTTTT.

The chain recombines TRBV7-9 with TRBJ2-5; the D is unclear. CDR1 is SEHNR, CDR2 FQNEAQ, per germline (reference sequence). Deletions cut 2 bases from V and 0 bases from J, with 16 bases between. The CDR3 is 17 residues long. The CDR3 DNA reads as TGTGCCAGCAGCTTATACCCTCAGGACGACCACCAAGAGACCCAGTACTTC. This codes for CASSLYPQDDHQETQYF.

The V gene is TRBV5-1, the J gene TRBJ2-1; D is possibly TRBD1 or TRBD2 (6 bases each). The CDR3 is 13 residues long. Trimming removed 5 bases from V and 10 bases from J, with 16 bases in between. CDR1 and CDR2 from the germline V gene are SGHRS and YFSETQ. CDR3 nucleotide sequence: TGCGCCAGCAGAGAACACTTGGGGGGCGAGCAGTTCTTC. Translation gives CASREHLGGEQFF.

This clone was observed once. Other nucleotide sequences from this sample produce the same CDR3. The CDR3: CASSAGTGGYEQYF. DNA of the CDR3: TGTGCCAGCAGCGCCGGGACAGGTGGTTACGAGCAGTACTTC. This chain connects TRBV9 to TRBJ2-7; 8 nucleotides match TRBD1. J lost 4 bases, V lost 3 bases, and 6 bases had no gene match. CDR1 SGDLS and CDR2 YYNGEE come from the germline V gene. The CDR3 totals 14 residues.

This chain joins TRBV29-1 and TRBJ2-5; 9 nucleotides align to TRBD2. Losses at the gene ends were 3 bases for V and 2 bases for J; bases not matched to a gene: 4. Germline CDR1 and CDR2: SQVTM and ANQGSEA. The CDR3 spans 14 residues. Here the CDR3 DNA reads TGCAGCGTTGAGCTAGCGGGAAGTCAAGAGACCCAGTACTTC. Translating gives CSVELAGSQETQYF.

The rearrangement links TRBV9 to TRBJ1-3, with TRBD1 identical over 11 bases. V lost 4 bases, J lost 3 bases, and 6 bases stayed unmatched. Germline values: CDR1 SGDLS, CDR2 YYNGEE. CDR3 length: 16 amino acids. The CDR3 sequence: CASSRAGTGGGNTIYF. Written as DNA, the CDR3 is TGTGCCAGCAGCCGAGCCGGGACAGGGGGTGGAAACACCATATATTTT.

DNA of the CDR3: TGTGCCAGCAGCTTGGACCCGGGACAGGAGCCCGGGGAGCTGTTTTTT. Protein sequence: CASSLDPGQEPGELFF. The rearrangement joins TRBV5-4 to TRBJ2-2; 8 nucleotides match TRBD1. CDR3 length: 16 residues. Germline lookup yields CDR1 SGHNT and CDR2 YYREEE (reference sequence). Unmatched junction bases numbered 7, after V lost 0 bases and J lost 6 bases.

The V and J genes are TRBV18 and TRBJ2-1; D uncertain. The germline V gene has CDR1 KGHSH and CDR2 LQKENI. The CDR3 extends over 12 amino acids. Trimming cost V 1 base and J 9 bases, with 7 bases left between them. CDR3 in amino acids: CASSPQESEQFF. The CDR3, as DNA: TGTGCCAGCTCACCACAGGAGTCTGAGCAGTTCTTC.

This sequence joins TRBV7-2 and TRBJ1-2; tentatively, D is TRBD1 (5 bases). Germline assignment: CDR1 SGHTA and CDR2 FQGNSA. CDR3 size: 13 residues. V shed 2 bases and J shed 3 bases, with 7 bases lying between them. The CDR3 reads CASSLWGDYGYTF. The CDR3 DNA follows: TGTGCCAGCAGCTTATGGGGGGACTATGGCTACACCTTC.

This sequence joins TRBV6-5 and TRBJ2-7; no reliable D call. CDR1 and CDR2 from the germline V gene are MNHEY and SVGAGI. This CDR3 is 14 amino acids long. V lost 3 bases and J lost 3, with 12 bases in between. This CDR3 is CASSYYSSFYEQYF. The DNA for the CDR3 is TGTGCCAGCAGTTATTACAGCTCCTTCTACGAGCAGTACTTC.

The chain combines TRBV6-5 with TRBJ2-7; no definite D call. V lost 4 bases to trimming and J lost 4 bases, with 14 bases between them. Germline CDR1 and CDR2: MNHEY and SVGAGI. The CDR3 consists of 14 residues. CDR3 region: CASSSESSPYEQYF. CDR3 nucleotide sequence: TGTGCCAGCAGTTCTGAGTCTAGTCCTTACGAGCAGTACTTC.